Presented here are 9 T cell receptor beta chains from one specimen sequenced in a study of blood T cell repertoires in COVID-19. Measured with immunoSEQ multiplex PCR; TCRdb has only the in-frame clones, and not every one. The sample consists of 25,000 to 30,000 clones, approximately 83% of them appearing once. Sequenced material: peripheral blood. Source of these receptors: a woman older than 75 with COVID-19, enrolled during active disease.

This sequence joins TRBV19 and TRBJ2-2; D might be TRBD1 (6 bases). Germline V gene sequence: CDR1 LNHDA, CDR2 SQIVND (reference sequence). Trimming cost V 3 bases and J 2 bases, with 10 bases left between them. This CDR3 region has 15 residues. The CDR3 DNA follows: TGTGCCAGTAGTATCCTGGGACAAAACACCGGGGAGCTGTTTTTT. Residues: CASSILGQNTGELFF.

The chain uses TRBV9 and TRBJ1-1, with unresolved D. Between the trimmed V and J ends, which lost 3 bases and 0 bases, there was a span of 6 bases. This CDR3 is built from 13 residues. The germline CDR1 and CDR2 sequences are SGDLS and YYNGEE. The CDR3 DNA reads TGTGCCAGCAGCGGAACAGTGAACACTGAAGCTTTCTTT. It codes for CASSGTVNTEAFF. Supplemented by reference TRBV9 and TRBJ1-1, the full variable domain reads DSGVTQTPKHLITATGQRVTLRCSPRSGDLSVYWYQQSLDQGLQFLIQYYNGEERAKGNILERFSAQQFPDLHSELNLSSLELGDSALYFCASSGTVNTEAFFGQGTRLTVV.

The CDR3 spells CASSFSSRDRAGYGYTF. The CDR3 DNA is TGTGCCAGCAGTTTCTCGTCCCGGGACAGGGCCGGCTATGGCTACACCTTC. V gene TRBV27 combines with J gene TRBJ1-2, with 9 bases aligning to TRBD1. V was clipped by 3 bases and J by 4 bases; unmatched bases: 12. From germline, CDR1 is MNHEY and CDR2 SMNVEV (reference sequence). This CDR3 spans 17 amino acids.

This clone was counted only a few times. The gene calls are TRBV14 and TRBJ2-7; the match to TRBD2 covers 8 bases. Germline V gene data show CDR1 as SGHDN and CDR2 as FVKESK. The CDR3 spans 14 residues. V lost 1 base and J lost 4; bases outside the gene matches: 3. CDR3 in amino acids: CASSQGGGLYEQYF. CDR3 coding DNA: TGTGCCAGCAGCCAAGGCGGGGGGCTGTACGAGCAGTACTTC.

The chain employs TRBV7-9 and TRBJ1-2; 11 bases are a match to TRBD1. CDR1 SEHNR and CDR2 FQNEAQ come from the germline V gene (reference sequence). The CDR3 consists of 15 residues. The ends lost 5 bases at V and 2 bases at J; junction bases unmatched: 4. The CDR3 sequence: CASSTGTGGNYGYTF. The CDR3 nucleotides are TGTGCCAGCAGCACCGGGACAGGGGGGAACTATGGCTACACCTTC.

This chain connects TRBV2 to TRBJ2-2; TRBD2 might be the D (5 bases). The CDR3 consists of 12 residues. The V gene lost 8 bases and the J gene lost 4 bases, with 8 bases spanning the gap. The germline V gene has CDR1 SNHLY and CDR2 FYNNEI. The CDR3 spells CASSEGTGELFF. The CDR3 region has the DNA TGTGCCAGCTCCGAGGGCACCGGGGAGCTGTTTTTT. Using reference TRBV2 and TRBJ2-2 for the parts outside the CDR3, the full variable domain is EPEVTQTPSHQVTQMGQEVILRCVPISNHLYFYWYRQILGQKVEFLVSFYNNEISEKSEIFDDQFSVERPDGSNFTLKIRSTKLEDSAMYFCASSEGTGELFFGEGSRLTVL.

This sequence joins TRBV6-5 and TRBJ1-3, with 8 positions matching TRBD1. V was clipped by 6 bases and J by 5 bases; unmatched bases: 9. Germline lookup yields CDR1 MNHEY and CDR2 SVGAGI. This CDR3 has 15 residues. The DNA for the CDR3 is TGTGCCAGCAGCACGACAGGGGAAGGTAGAAACACCATATATTTT. It specifies CASSTTGEGRNTIYF.

The chain uses TRBV5-5 and TRBJ1-5; 7 bases are a match to TRBD1. CDR1 is SGHKS, CDR2 YYEKEE, per germline (reference sequence). The CDR3 has 14 residues. Germline trimming cut 4 bases from V and 7 bases from J; bases unmatched to any gene: 8. The CDR3 nucleotides are TGTGCCAGCAGCATAAACCACAGGGGACAGCCCCAGCATTTT. As protein: CASSINHRGQPQHF.

This chain links TRBV15 with TRBJ1-6; D perhaps matches TRBD1 (6 bases). The CDR3 has 16 amino acids. Trimming removed 1 base at V and 9 bases at J, with 16 bases between. Germline CDR1 LNHNV, CDR2 YYDKDF (reference sequence). CDR3 coding DNA: TGTGCCACCAGCAGAGGAGAGGGGCGGGGGCGTTCACCCCTCCACTTT. It translates to CATSRGEGRGRSPLHF.